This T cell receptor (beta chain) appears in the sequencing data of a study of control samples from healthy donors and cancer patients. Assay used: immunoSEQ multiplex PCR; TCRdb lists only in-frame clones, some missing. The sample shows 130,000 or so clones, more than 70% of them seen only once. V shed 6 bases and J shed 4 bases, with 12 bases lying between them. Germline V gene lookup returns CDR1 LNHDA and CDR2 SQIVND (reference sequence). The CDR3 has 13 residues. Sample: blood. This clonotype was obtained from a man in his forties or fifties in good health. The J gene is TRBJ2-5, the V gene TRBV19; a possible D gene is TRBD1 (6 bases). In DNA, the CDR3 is TGTGCCAGTAGCTTACAGGGTGCAGAGACCCAGTACTTC. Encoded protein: CASSLQGAETQYF.